These T cell receptor beta chains were read from a single sample in a study of naive and memory T cell subsets. TCRdb recomputed calls from the UMI-ligation and nested PCR reads with MiXCR, one row per CDR3 protein. The sample records around 160,000 distinct CDR3 sequences, 22% being singletons. The sequenced material came from naive CD4+ T cells from blood. The source is a human donor in good health. The CDR3 runs from the conserved cysteine through the conserved F or W. A D gene is named only where the DNA matches it firmly. Only some rows state a clone size, as once, few, many or a class for expanded clones.

J gene,V gene,clone size,D gene,CDR3 DNA,CDR3 protein
TRBJ2-7,TRBV5-1,few,TRBD1,TGCGCCAGCAGCACAACCCCCGGGACAGGGTCCTCCTACGAGCAGTACTTC,CASSTTPGTGSSYEQYF
TRBJ2-7,TRBV3-1,-,-,TGTGCCAGCAGCCTCCGACTAGGGGTCTACGAGCAGTACTTC,CASSLRLGVYEQYF
TRBJ1-2,TRBV29-1,many,-,TGCAGCGTTGGGGTCCAGGGAACTAACTATGGCTACACCTTC,CSVGVQGTNYGYTF
TRBJ2-1,TRBV20-1,-,-,TGCAGTGCTACCCCAATAGCGTCCTACAATGAGCAGTTCTTC,CSATPIASYNEQFF
TRBJ2-7,TRBV20-1,few,-,TGCAGTGCTAGATCCTGGGGGGAGCCATCCTACGAGCAGTACTTC,CSARSWGEPSYEQYF
TRBJ2-5,TRBV2,-,-,TGTGCCAGCAGTGAATGGAGAGGGGGAGAGACCCAGTACTTC,CASSEWRGGETQYF
TRBJ2-2,TRBV5-1,many,-,TGCGCCAGCAGCTTAGGGCACGCGAACACCGGGGAGCTGTTTTTT,CASSLGHANTGELFF
TRBJ2-7,TRBV4-1,few,-,TGCGCCACCTCACCGACGGGACACTACGAGCAGTACTTC,CATSPTGHYEQYF
TRBJ1-2,TRBV5-1,-,-,TGCGCCAGCAGCTTGTCCTTTATGATACCCGACTATGGCTACACCTTC,CASSLSFMIPDYGYTF
TRBJ1-2,TRBV29-1,-,-,TGCAGCGTACCGGGGGACCTCTATGGCTACACCTTC,CSVPGDLYGYTF
TRBJ2-5,TRBV10-3,-,TRBD2,TGTGCCATCAGTGCCGGATTGGCGGGAGTCGGAGAGACCCAGTACTTC,CAISAGLAGVGETQYF
TRBJ2-1,TRBV3-1,few,-,TGTGCCAGCAGCCAAGCTGGGACCTACAATGAGCAGTTCTTC,CASSQAGTYNEQFF
TRBJ1-1,TRBV7-6,-,-,TGTGCCAGCAGCTTAGCGCTGACAGCGAACACTGAAGCTTTCTTT,CASSLALTANTEAFF
TRBJ2-1,TRBV6-2/TRBV6-3,many,TRBD2,TGTGCCAGCAGTTACTCAGGGGTAGCGGGAGGGCGACAGTTCTTC,CASSYSGVAGGRQFF
TRBJ2-2,TRBV21-1,many,-,TGTGCCAGCAGCGGACGGACTAGCGGGAGAGTGGTGGCGGAGCTGTTTTTT,CASSGRTSGRVVAELFF
TRBJ2-1,TRBV6-5,few,-,TGTGCCAGCGCCCCAAGGGGGGGGTCCTACAATGAGCAGTTCTTC,CASAPRGGSYNEQFF
TRBJ2-7,TRBV6-2/TRBV6-3,-,TRBD2,TGTGCCAGCAGTTACTCGAGTAGCGGGAGTAAGCAGTACTTC,CASSYSSSGSKQYF
TRBJ2-2,TRBV28,-,-,TGTGCCAGCAGTCCTCCCACCCCCGGGAGCGCCACCGGGGAGCTGTTTTTT,CASSPPTPGSATGELFF
TRBJ2-1,TRBV9,few,-,TGTGCCAGCAGCGTAGACCACGTCTCCTACAATGAGCAGTTCTTC,CASSVDHVSYNEQFF
TRBJ2-5,TRBV29-1,few,TRBD2,TGCAGCGTCGCCCCTCTAGGGACTAGCGGGAGGGCAGGGGAGACCCAGTACTTC,CSVAPLGTSGRAGETQYF
TRBJ2-6,TRBV18,few,TRBD1,TGTGCCAGCTCACCACAGGAGACAGGGGCTTCTGGGGCCAACGTCCTGACTTTC,CASSPQETGASGANVLTF
TRBJ1-6,TRBV18,-,-,TGTGCCAGCTCACCACGGTCGGGGACCAATTCACCCCTCCACTTT,CASSPRSGTNSPLHF
TRBJ2-6,TRBV19,few,TRBD1,TGTGCCAGTTTCTGGACAGGGTCCGGGGCCAACGTCCTGACTTTC,CASFWTGSGANVLTF
TRBJ2-1,TRBV28,-,-,TGTGCCAGCAGTTTATCCTTGGGGCAGGGGATTTACAATGAGCAGTTCTTC,CASSLSLGQGIYNEQFF
TRBJ1-2,TRBV27,-,-,TGTGCCAGCAGCCCCTCCGCGGCCAGGGCCGACTATGGCTACACCTTC,CASSPSAARADYGYTF
TRBJ1-4,TRBV7-2,-,-,TGTGCCAGCAGCCCAACCTTACAGCTCTCTAATGAAAAACTGTTTTTT,CASSPTLQLSNEKLFF
TRBJ2-5,TRBV28,-,-,TGTGCCAGCAGTTTGATGACCGAGGGGATCGGGACCCAGTACTTC,CASSLMTEGIGTQYF
TRBJ1-5,TRBV3-1,-,-,TGTGCCAGCAGCCAATCGCGCCCGACAGAGGATCAGCCCCAGCATTTT,CASSQSRPTEDQPQHF
TRBJ1-1,TRBV20-1,few,-,TGCAGTGCTAGAGCTCCGAACATGAACACTGAAGCTTTCTTT,CSARAPNMNTEAFF
TRBJ1-5,TRBV7-9,-,TRBD1,TGTGCCAGCAGTCGGGACAGCCACAATCAGCCCCAGCATTTT,CASSRDSHNQPQHF
TRBJ2-2,TRBV29-1,-,-,TGCAGCGTTGGGATCGGGGGCGGTTCGGGGACCGGGGAGCTGTTTTTT,CSVGIGGGSGTGELFF
TRBJ2-1,TRBV6-1,-,-,TGTGCCAGCCTCCCCCTGGACCGGTACAATGAGCAGTTCTTC,CASLPLDRYNEQFF
TRBJ2-1,TRBV12-3/TRBV12-4,few,-,TGTGCCAGCAGTTTACCAAAACGAGGGAATGAGCAGTTCTTC,CASSLPKRGNEQFF
TRBJ2-5,TRBV11-3,-,-,TGTGCCAGCAGCTTAGCGGGCCTCAGGAAGACCCAGTACTTC,CASSLAGLRKTQYF
TRBJ1-5,TRBV3-1,-,TRBD1,TGTGCCAGCAGCCGGGGGACAGCCGGCAATCAGCCCCAGCATTTT,CASSRGTAGNQPQHF
TRBJ2-1,TRBV11-2,-,TRBD2,TGTGCCAGCAGCTTAGCCCCTGGTAGCGGGAGGAACAATGAGCAGTTCTTC,CASSLAPGSGRNNEQFF
TRBJ1-1,TRBV27,few,-,TGTGCCAGCACCCCCAAGGGGACGAGGTGGACTGAAGCTTTCTTT,CASTPKGTRWTEAFF
TRBJ2-1,TRBV28,once,-,TGTGCCGCAATGGGGGGCTGGACCGGGGGGTCCTCTGAGCAGTTCTTC,CAAMGGWTGGSSEQFF
TRBJ2-7,TRBV3-1,once,-,TGTGCCAGCAGCCAAGACATTCAGGCCGCCTACGAGCAGTACTTC,CASSQDIQAAYEQYF
TRBJ1-5,TRBV30,few,-,TGTGCCTGGAGTTTTGGGGAGGCCCAGCATTTT,CAWSFGEAQHF
TRBJ2-7,TRBV11-2,many,-,TGTGCCAGCAGTTTAGTGACCCAAAGGGCCTCCTACGAGCAGTACTTC,CASSLVTQRASYEQYF
TRBJ2-4,TRBV6-6,-,-,TGTGCCAGCAGTACCCCTAAGGTGTTGGGGAACATTCAGTACTTC,CASSTPKVLGNIQYF
TRBJ2-4,TRBV28,-,-,TGTGCCAGCAGTTCTCCCGGGGGTATAGCCAAAAACATTCAGTACTTC,CASSSPGGIAKNIQYF
TRBJ1-3,TRBV28,-,-,TGTGCCAGCAGTTTATGGCCTGACTCTGGAAACACCATATATTTT,CASSLWPDSGNTIYF
TRBJ2-7,TRBV10-1,-,TRBD1,TGCGCCAGCAGTGATTTGGGGACAGGGGGCGGCGAGCAGTACTTC,CASSDLGTGGGEQYF
TRBJ1-4,TRBV7-2,few,TRBD1,TGTGCCAGCAGTCCGCAGGGGGCGAGAAATGAAAAACTGTTTTTT,CASSPQGARNEKLFF
TRBJ2-1,TRBV6-2/TRBV6-3,-,-,TGTGCCAGCAGTTACTCAGTCCGCCCAGCACGGGATGAGCAGTTCTTC,CASSYSVRPARDEQFF
TRBJ2-1,TRBV30,-,-,TGTGCCTGGAGTCAGACCAGCAATGAGCAGTTCTTC,CAWSQTSNEQFF
TRBJ2-7,TRBV18,many,TRBD1,TGTGCCAGCTCACCAGAGACAGGGTTCAGCTCCTACGAGCAGTACTTC,CASSPETGFSSYEQYF
TRBJ2-7,TRBV29-1,few,TRBD2,TGCAGCGTTGTGCGCCAACTAGCGGGAGTCGCCTACGAGCAGTACTTC,CSVVRQLAGVAYEQYF
TRBJ1-5,TRBV19,-,-,TGTGCCAGTATGACAGGTCTCCAGCCCCAGCATTTT,CASMTGLQPQHF
TRBJ2-7,TRBV30,-,-,TGTGCCTGGAGTGTTTTAGGAGCAAACGAGCAGTACTTC,CAWSVLGANEQYF
TRBJ1-1,TRBV29-1,few,TRBD1,TGCAGCGTTTACCTACAGGGGTTAAGCGCTGAAGCTTTCTTT,CSVYLQGLSAEAFF
TRBJ2-5,TRBV5-1,-,TRBD2,TGCGCCAGCAGCTCGGGGCCTAGCGGCCAAGAGACCCAGTACTTC,CASSSGPSGQETQYF